The present T cell receptor beta chain was sequenced within a study of PD-L1 blockade in urothelial cancer. Study-level background: Most patients, about nine tenths of the roughly 30, were males with bladder-origin cancer. When blood samples were assessed, the median T cell count was around 140,000.

Germline trimming cut 5 bases from V and 6 bases from J; bases unmatched to any gene: 4. The CDR3 totals 14 residues. Germline values: CDR1 LNHNV, CDR2 YYDKDF (reference sequence). Time point defined: pretreatment peripheral blood. Assay used: immunoSEQ multiplex PCR; TCRdb lists only in-frame clones, some missing. Seen here are around 130,000 clones, approximately 84% observed once, and the top ten hold 2.5% to 4%. V and J are TRBV15 and TRBJ2-1, with 10 bases that match TRBD2. Here the sequenced sample was PBMCs, taken around atezolizumab (anti-PD-L1) treatment. This TCR derives from a man aged 45-60 years with urothelial cancer. CDR3 protein: CATSLAGVINEQFF. In DNA, the CDR3 is TGTGCCACCAGCCTAGCGGGAGTGATCAATGAGCAGTTCTTC. Filled out from reference TRBV15 and TRBJ2-1, the complete variable domain reads DAMVIQNPRYQVTQFGKPVTLSCSQTLNHNVMYWYQQKSSQAPKLLFHYYDKDFNNEADTPDNFQSRRPNTSFCFLDIRSPGLGDTAMYLCATSLAGVINEQFFGPGTRLTVL.